This entry features one TCR beta chain sequence. Clones were sequenced by immunoSEQ multiplex PCR, and TCRdb holds only the in-frame ones, with some missing. The table records roughly 2,000,000 clones, approximately 94% of them present only once. This specimen belongs to a study of shared clonotypes between healthy human individuals. CDR1 is GTSNPN, CDR2 SVGIG, per germline (reference sequence). This CDR3 comprises 13 residues. The V gene lost 7 bases and the J gene lost 3 bases, with 13 bases spanning the gap. Cells designated naive CD8 were CD45RO-negative and were positively selected for CCR7, with terminally differentiated effector memory CD45RA+ cells excluded.

The sequenced sample was naive CD8+ T cells sorted from blood. The chain couples TRBV30 to TRBJ2-1; tentatively, D is TRBD2 (5 bases). The receptor comes from a man between 18 and 35 years old in good health. The CDR3 bases are TGTGCCTCCGAAGCGGTGGGCTACAATGAGCAGTTCTTC. This gives the protein CASEAVGYNEQFF.